A selection of T cell receptor beta chains follows, all from one sample in a study of CD8 T cells in ankylosing spondylitis. TCRdb re-called the 5' RACE reads through MiXCR, storing one row per CDR3 protein. The sample includes 39,000 or so distinct CDR3 sequences, over 9% of them seen just once. The sequencing sample was made of blood, either unsorted or a sorted T cell fraction (not recorded which). Receptor source: a male donor with ankylosing spondylitis or in good health (not recorded which). Each CDR3 is given with its conserved first and last residue. The D gene is left open where the match is weak. Expanded clones get a size class; other rows say once, few or many, or leave the size out.

TGTGCCAGCACCCACGGACTGGATAATGAGCAGTTCTTC	CASTHGLDNEQFF	NA	many	13	TRBJ2-1	TRBV6-1
TGTGCCAGCAGCTTAAATTTACGGGACTTCGGGCTTGGTACGCAGTATTTT	CASSLNLRDFGLGTQYF	NA	many	17	TRBJ2-3	TRBV11-1
TGTGCCAGCAGCGTCAGAGCGGGGGAGGGATACGAGCAGTACTTC	CASSVRAGEGYEQYF	TRBD2	many	15	TRBJ2-7	TRBV7-3
TGTGCCAGCAGTCCCGGACTAGTCTCCTACAATGAGCAGTTCTTC	CASSPGLVSYNEQFF	TRBD2	many	15	TRBJ2-1	TRBV2
TGCGCCAGCAGTCCCGGCGGGACAGCCGGCTATGGCTACACCTTC	CASSPGGTAGYGYTF	TRBD1	few	15	TRBJ1-2	TRBV10-1
TGTGCCAGCAGTAAGAGACAGGGGGCCCCTAGAACCTACAATGAGCAGTTCTTC	CASSKRQGAPRTYNEQFF	TRBD1	many	18	TRBJ2-1	TRBV25-1
TGTGCCAGCAGTTACGGGACAGGGAGACAAGAGACCCAGTACTTC	CASSYGTGRQETQYF	TRBD1	many	15	TRBJ2-5	TRBV6-5
TGTGCCAGCAGTTTATCGGGGGGCCTCGGGGAGACCCAGTACTTC	CASSLSGGLGETQYF	NA	many	15	TRBJ2-5	TRBV27
TGTGCCAGCAGCTTGAAAAACACTGAAGCTTTCTTT	CASSLKNTEAFF	NA	NA	12	TRBJ1-1	TRBV7-2
TGTGCCAGCAGTTTATTGAGGGCGGATAGGTTAACTGAAGCTTTCTTT	CASSLLRADRLTEAFF	NA	many	16	TRBJ1-1	TRBV12-3/TRBV12-4
TGCGCCAGCTCCGGGGAGCGGTCGGGAGACGGGGAGCTGTTTTTT	CASSGERSGDGELFF	NA	many	15	TRBJ2-2	TRBV10-1
TGTGCCAGCAGCCAAGTCCCAGCGGGTGCCTTCTACAATGAGCAGTTCTTC	CASSQVPAGAFYNEQFF	NA	many	17	TRBJ2-1	TRBV3-1
TGTGCCAGCAGCAACAAGGACAGGGCGACGCTCACTAGCGGGAGGGATACGCAGTATTTT	CASSNKDRATLTSGRDTQYF	TRBD2	NA	20	TRBJ2-3	TRBV7-8
TGCGCCAGCAGCCAAGAATCCCACGGGTACAATGAGCAGTTCTTC	CASSQESHGYNEQFF	NA	NA	15	TRBJ2-1	TRBV4-1
TGTGCCAGCACCCGGGACGGATCAGGCTCTGGAAACACCATATATTTT	CASTRDGSGSGNTIYF	NA	many	16	TRBJ1-3	TRBV12-3/TRBV12-4
TGTGCCAGCAGCGGGACTAGCGGGCACACCTACGAGCAGTACTTC	CASSGTSGHTYEQYF	TRBD2	many	15	TRBJ2-7	TRBV12-3/TRBV12-4
TGTGCCAGCAGCTTGCTAGCGGGAGGGGAAGGGGAGACCCAGTACTTC	CASSLLAGGEGETQYF	TRBD2	many	16	TRBJ2-5	TRBV11-2
TGTGCCAGCAGGTATGATTTAGCGGGAGGCTTCAATGAGCAGTTCTTC	CASRYDLAGGFNEQFF	TRBD2	few	16	TRBJ2-1	TRBV5-6
TGTGCCAGCAGCCAAGACCAAATCACAGGGGGCCGTTCCTACGAGCAGTACTTC	CASSQDQITGGRSYEQYF	TRBD1	NA	18	TRBJ2-7	TRBV3-1
TGTGCCAGCAGCCCCCACTCCTCCCAGAGCCCCTACGAGCAGTACTTC	CASSPHSSQSPYEQYF	NA	many	16	TRBJ2-7	TRBV7-8
TGTGCCAGCAGCGGTCGCTATGGCTACACCTTC	CASSGRYGYTF	NA	many	11	TRBJ1-2	TRBV27
TGCGCCAGCAGCCTGGGACAGGGTGGCGCAGATACGCAGTATTTT	CASSLGQGGADTQYF	TRBD1	many	15	TRBJ2-3	TRBV5-1
TGCAGTGCTAGAGATAGAGCTTCCGGGACTAGCGGGTACCGTGGCTACAATGAGCAGTTCTTC	CSARDRASGTSGYRGYNEQFF	TRBD2	many	21	TRBJ2-1	TRBV20-1
TGCGCCAGCAGCTTGGGGTGGGACCTTTCTGATAGCTCCTACGAGCAGTACTTC	CASSLGWDLSDSSYEQYF	NA	many	18	TRBJ2-7	TRBV5-1
TGTGCCAGCAACGACAGGGCAAACACCATATATTTT	CASNDRANTIYF	TRBD1	many	12	TRBJ1-3	TRBV6-5
TGTGCCAGCAGCCCTACGGGGGGAGGATCCTACAATGAGCAGTTCTTC	CASSPTGGGSYNEQFF	TRBD2	many	16	TRBJ2-1	TRBV9
TGTGCCAGCAGCTTCGGGACGGCGAACTACGAGCAGTACTTC	CASSFGTANYEQYF	NA	many	14	TRBJ2-7	TRBV7-9
TGTGCCAGTAACGCAGACTATGGCTACACCTTC	CASNADYGYTF	NA	many	11	TRBJ1-2	TRBV19
TGTGCCAGCAGCCCCGGGAGGGGCGGCTACACCTTC	CASSPGRGGYTF	NA	many	12	TRBJ1-2	TRBV28
TGCAGTGTCAGATCGACAGGGCAAGAGACCCAGTACTTC	CSVRSTGQETQYF	TRBD1	many	13	TRBJ2-5	TRBV20-1
TGTGCCAGCAGCACACGACAGGGAATGAACACTGAAGCTTTCTTT	CASSTRQGMNTEAFF	TRBD1	few	15	TRBJ1-1	TRBV7-9
TGTGCCAGCAGCTTGACTAGCGGGATGAACATTCAGTACTTC	CASSLTSGMNIQYF	TRBD2	many	14	TRBJ2-4	TRBV5-6
TGCGCCAGCAGTGAGGCCGGGACTAGCAACGAGCAGTACTTC	CASSEAGTSNEQYF	TRBD2	many	14	TRBJ2-7	TRBV10-1